Only a few counts were recorded for the clone carrying this T cell receptor beta chain. Antigen specificity is unknown. There are 13 residues in the CDR3. Trimming removed 9 bases from V and 2 bases from J, with 15 bases in between. Germline V gene data show CDR1 as SGHTS and CDR2 as YDEGEE. The data stem from a study of regulatory T cells in long-lasting Graves disease. Study findings and constraints: Lower TCR diversity was seen in persistent Graves' patients than in newly diagnosed ones.

Time point of the sample: persistent/refractory GD, antithyroid drugs over 5 years with positive TRAb. RNA extracted from PBMCs served as the sequencing template. Arm-PCR with iRepertoire HTBI primers amplified the CDR3 regions for these TCR beta libraries. In the authors' methods: In the combined samples, 62 TRBV and approximately 15 TRBJ segments were identified. TCRdb redid the calling of the multiplex PCR reads with MiXCR, one entry per CDR3 protein. These V and J calls derive from TCRdb rather than the authors' analysis. Among approximately 400,000 distinct CDR3 sequences listed, less than 25% were seen once.

This receptor was taken from a female donor with Graves disease. The V and J genes are TRBV5-8 and TRBJ2-7; D might be TRBD1 or TRBD2, each matching 5 bases. The sequences come from peripheral blood mononuclear cells (PBMCs), collected when the disease was refractory, from a patient treated with antithyroid drugs. As DNA, the CDR3 is TGTGCCACCACAAGGGACCCAACCTACGAGCAGTACTTC. Protein sequence: CATTRDPTYEQYF.